The T cell receptor beta chain described here comes from a study of blood T cell repertoires in COVID-19. Study information: Italy, Spain and the United States were the sources of the convalescent and acute COVID-19 samples. T cells, B-cell-depleted T cells, or PBMCs supplied cDNA or gDNA.

This clone was recorded only once. Original analysis: How many nucleated cells were present was estimated from reference gene primer amplification. Clones were sequenced by immunoSEQ multiplex PCR, and TCRdb holds only the in-frame ones, with some missing. That table furnishes V, J and clone size, whereas the DNA furnished D and trimming. The data show 150,000 or so clones, 80% to 85% seen once. Unmatched junction bases numbered 7, after V lost 3 bases and J lost 0 bases. Germline values: CDR1 KGHSH, CDR2 LQKENI. This CDR3 contains 16 residues. The sample taken for sequencing was peripheral blood. The chain has TRBV18 and TRBJ2-7, with TRBD1 matching 8 bases. The clonotype comes from a man younger than 35 with active or convalescent COVID-19. CDR3: CASSPPGQGSSYEQYF. Written as DNA, the CDR3 is TGTGCCAGCTCACCCCCCGGACAGGGTAGCTCCTACGAGCAGTACTTC.